The source of this T cell receptor (beta chain) is a study of blood T cells in healthy people across ages (dated by TCRdb to about 2015). Context from the whole study: In model experiments, roughly one uniquely barcoded TCR beta cDNA molecule per two T cells was captured by template switching. To avoid experimental bias, donors of different ages were spread randomly across the sequencing lanes. The study analyzed two additional independent replicas of 1 million unique cDNA reads from the same blood draw for two donors, one aged 18 to 30 and one aged 80 or older. Four age groups were formed from the donors: young (average approximately 15 years), middle-aged (around 37), aged (roughly 56) and long-lived (more than 75). Age-related changes in TCR beta repertoire diversity were measured in the study by deep sequencing normalized with unique cDNA molecular identifiers.

At the junction V is shortened by 6 bases and J by 3 bases; bases outside the gene matches: 10. CDR1 SNHLY and CDR2 FYNNEI were looked up in the germline V gene. The cysteine opens and the phenylalanine closes a CDR3 of 17 amino acids. Left in the record is the CDR3 DNA by itself, 51 bases read in frame from the first base. A few counts support this clonotype. What this receptor recognizes is not known. No much larger clone exists at a distance of one base, and base qualities are not known. Library creation used 5' RACE. Data came from an Illumina HiSeq 2500. A second PCR of 7 to 11 cycles was run with a J-beta primer mix and a sample-barcoded 5' primer. A template-switch 5' adaptor carrying 12 random nucleotides introduced a unique molecular identifier onto each TCR beta cDNA molecule. At least 2.5 million CDR3-containing paired-end reads were obtained from each sample. The Mint cDNA synthesis kit, primed by a TRBC-specific oligonucleotide, was used to synthesize first-strand cDNA from all RNA. Following uracil-DNA glycosylase treatment, all cDNA underwent a first 18-cycle PCR with the universal primers M1SS and BC2_uni_R. On the authors' methods: For normalization, 1 million high-quality reads, each with a distinct molecular identifier, were randomly selected from each sample. Reads with shared molecular identifiers were discarded instead of being binned into consensus sequences. CDR3 identification, clonotype clustering and error correction used MiTCR with a Q25 quality threshold and the strictest error-elimination algorithm. A nonparametric unseen species model with Euler transformation was used to estimate lower-bound total TCR beta diversity. TCRdb redid the processing of the public reads, applying fastp at Q25 and MiXCR, and retained in-frame beta chains. CDR3 protein sequences are deduplicated, and each keeps its most common genes and DNA. The V and J calls and clone size come from TCRdb's table, not from the authors' own analysis. This sample is represented by about 1.1 million distinct CDR3 sequences; about two fifths of them were singletons. Around 13% of the sample belongs to the ten largest clones.

Donors were 35 to 40 systemically healthy Caucasian individuals from Russia aged roughly 6 to 90 years. Each donor gave 8 to 10 milliliters of peripheral blood, collected into EDTA-treated Vacutainer tubes. Ficoll-Paque density-gradient centrifugation was used to isolate PBMCs, with at least 7 million obtained per sample. Total RNA, at least 5.5 micrograms per sample, was extracted from PBMCs with Trizol reagent. For every donor, flow cytometry on a PBMC aliquot measured the percentage of naive CD45RAhigh/CD27high T cells. Results the study describes overall, beyond this receptor: As age increased, observed TCR beta diversity per million T cells dropped in a roughly linear way, and a significant reduction was already evident by age 40. Donor CMV infection status was unknown, potentially confounding age-related changes in expanded clonotypes. The long-lived group showed more naive CD4+ T cells, fewer expanded clones and increased TCR diversity than the aged group, suggesting age selection. Because profiling used bulk unsorted PBMCs, naive and antigen-experienced compartments could not be compared conclusively. Estimates of total diversity from one million sequenced T cells were regarded as lower bounds and underestimates. There was a strong correlation between observed TCR beta diversity and the percentage of naive T cells measured by flow cytometry.

The TCR sequence derives from a man between 18 and 35 years old in good health. Rearrangement joined TRBV2 to TRBJ2-1; the junction holds 11 bases that match TRBD2. The sample taken for sequencing was blood. CDR3 loop: CASRALRLAGGYNEQFF. DNA sequence: TGTGCCAGCAGGGCCCTCCGGCTAGCGGGGGGCTACAATGAGCAGTTCTTC. The full variable domain, with segments outside the CDR3 supplied by the reference TRBV2 and TRBJ2-1 proteins, appears as EPEVTQTPSHQVTQMGQEVILRCVPISNHLYFYWYRQILGQKVEFLVSFYNNEISEKSEIFDDQFSVERPDGSNFTLKIRSTKLEDSAMYFCASRALRLAGGYNEQFFGPGTRLTVL.